The clone carrying this TCR beta chain was recorded many times. Its antigen remains unidentified. The record originates from a study of spatial heterogeneity in lung cancer. The study's findings and limits: Circulating ubiquitous expanded tumor TCRs were observed more frequently at resection than at follow-up.

Time point in this sample: sample taken at primary tumor resection. Whole RNA obtained from tumor, nontumor lung or frozen PBMC underwent sequencing without sorting. CDR1 MNHEY and CDR2 SMNVEV come from the germline V gene (reference sequence). J gave up 2 bases and V 3 bases, and 14 bases lay outside the gene matches. This CDR3 is 18 amino acids long. TCRdb itself ran the 5' RACE reads through MiXCR, one entry per CDR3 protein. The sample yields some 20,000 distinct CDR3 sequences, about 3.3% seen once. The chain has TRBV27 and TRBJ2-3; 7 positions agree with TRBD2. The sequenced sample was PBMCs, obtained at surgery. The clonotype originates from a female donor with early-stage non-small cell lung cancer. CDR3 residues: CASSLSTLRAGVTDTQYF. The CDR3 DNA reads as TGTGCCAGCAGTTTGTCCACCCTCCGGGCGGGAGTCACAGATACGCAGTATTTT.